These 26 T cell receptor beta chains share one sample of origin, sequenced in a study of blood T cell repertoires in COVID-19. Here immunoSEQ multiplex PCR was the method, and the copy in TCRdb shows in-frame clones only, minus some. The data contain fewer than 450,000 clones, more than 75% of them singletons. Material: peripheral blood. The receptors were gathered from a woman aged 18-29 years who had recovered from COVID-19.

The rearrangement joins TRBV5-5 to TRBJ2-5; no definite D call. The CDR3 spans 14 residues. V was clipped by 4 bases and J by 0 bases, with 10 bases between them. Germline V gene lookup returns CDR1 SGHKS and CDR2 YYEKEE (reference sequence). This CDR3 reads CASSDGRNQETQYF. The CDR3 nucleotides are TGTGCCAGCAGCGATGGGCGCAACCAAGAGACCCAGTACTTC.

The chain carries TRBV16 and TRBJ1-1; D is perhaps TRBD1 (5 bases). V was cut by 4 bases and J by 0 bases, with 9 bases left in between. From germline, CDR1 is KGHSY and CDR2 FQNENV. The CDR3 runs to 14 residues. The CDR3 region has the DNA TGTGCCAGCAGCCCCAGGGTGGTGAACACTGAAGCTTTCTTT. Its translation: CASSPRVVNTEAFF. The whole variable domain, filled in from reference TRBV16 and TRBJ1-1, reads GEEVAQTPKHLVRGEGQKAKLYCAPIKGHSYVFWYQQVLKNEFKFLISFQNENVFDETGMPKERFSAKCLPNSPCSLEIQATKLEDSAVYFCASSPRVVNTEAFFGQGTRLTVV.

The chain carries TRBV5-1 and TRBJ2-1; D remains ambiguous. The ends were cut back, 4 bases at V and 5 bases at J, with 13 bases in the middle. The germline V gene encodes CDR1 SGHRS and CDR2 YFSETQ. CDR3 length equals 14 residues. The CDR3: CASSGETENNEQFF. CDR3 DNA: TGCGCCAGCAGCGGCGAGACGGAGAACAATGAGCAGTTCTTC.

Comments on this clone: The identical CDR3 is also encoded by other nucleotide sequences in the sample. V is TRBV6-5 and J is TRBJ2-3, with 11 bases fitting TRBD2. The CDR3 contains 15 residues. Germline V gene lookup returns CDR1 MNHEY and CDR2 SVGAGI. V trimming: 4 bases; J trimming: 3 bases; junction bases outside the gene matches: 3. In nucleotides, the CDR3 is TGTGCCAGCAGTTTTACTAGCGGGAGTACAGATACGCAGTATTTT. Translated, it gives CASSFTSGSTDTQYF.

Only a few counts were recorded for this clone. The CDR3 loop reads CASRAGDTRNQPQHF. The CDR3, as DNA: TGTGCCAGCAGAGCAGGGGACACTCGAAATCAGCCCCAGCATTTT. This chain connects TRBV6-5 to TRBJ1-5; D is perhaps TRBD1 (6 bases). Germline V gene lookup returns CDR1 MNHEY and CDR2 SVGAGI. V dropped 6 bases and J dropped 4 bases, with 16 bases sitting between them. The CDR3 loop spans 15 amino acids.

V and J are TRBV6-5 and TRBJ1-2; 8 bases match TRBD1. The junction had 11 bases not matched to a gene; V was cut back by 6 bases and J by 11 bases. This CDR3 region has 13 residues. Germline-derived CDR1 and CDR2 are MNHEY and SVGAGI. CDR3 in amino acids: CASRPGQERGYTF. The CDR3 nucleotides are TGTGCCAGCAGACCGGGACAGGAACGCGGATACACCTTC.

V is TRBV12-3 or TRBV12-4 and J is TRBJ2-1; D is uncertain. Trimming stripped 5 bases from V and 3 bases from J, with 5 bases between. This CDR3 is built from 12 residues. The CDR3 coding sequence is TGTGCCAGCAGTCGTAACTACAATGAGCAGTTCTTC. Its translation: CASSRNYNEQFF.

CDR3 protein: CASSTAGTEAFF. DNA of the CDR3: TGTGCCAGCAGTACCGCCGGCACTGAAGCTTTCTTT. The chain uses TRBV6-2 or TRBV6-3 and TRBJ1-1; D remains unclear. Germline V CDR1 and CDR2: MNHEY, SVGEGT. Trimming took off 5 bases at V and 4 bases at J, with 8 bases between the two ends. The CDR3 has 12 residues.

This clone turned up a few times. At one boundary the junction diverges from the germline segment, which might be a read error. V usage is TRBV12-3 or TRBV12-4 and J usage is TRBJ1-2; 8 positions agree with TRBD1. This CDR3 spans 11 amino acids. Here the CDR3 reads CASSQPGQEYF. As DNA, the CDR3 is TGTGCCAGCAGCCAACCGGGACAGGAGTATTTC.

The chain is built from TRBV6-4 and TRBJ1-1, with TRBD1 matching 7 bases. The CDR3 totals 14 residues. The trim removed 4 bases at V and 6 bases at J, leaving 8 bases unmatched. CDR1 and CDR2 (germline): MRHNA, SNTAGT. The CDR3: CASSVDQGVAEAFF. The DNA of the CDR3 is TGTGCCAGCAGTGTTGATCAGGGGGTGGCTGAAGCTTTCTTT.

J is TRBJ2-1 and V is TRBV6-2 or TRBV6-3, with 7 nucleotides matching TRBD1. This CDR3 is 16 amino acids long. Looked up from germline, CDR1 is MNHEY and CDR2 is SVGEGT. After removal of 4 bases from V and 4 bases from J, the junction contained 10 bases not matched to a gene. The CDR3 sequence is CASSSLTGARYNEQFF. The CDR3 DNA follows: TGTGCCAGCAGTTCCCTCACAGGGGCTCGTTACAATGAGCAGTTCTTC.

The gene calls are TRBV7-9 and TRBJ1-2; possible D gene TRBD1, 6 bases. The length of the CDR3 is 14 residues. Germline CDR1 and CDR2: SEHNR and FQNEAQ (reference sequence). Trimming cost V 4 bases and J 5 bases, with 14 bases left between them. The CDR3 protein is CASSSWGGRYGYTF. DNA for the CDR3: TGTGCCAGCAGCTCCTGGGGGGGGCGGTATGGCTACACCTTC.

The rearrangement joins TRBV7-2 to TRBJ2-1, with TRBD2 matching 11 bases. Germline lookup yields CDR1 SGHTA and CDR2 FQGNSA. The CDR3 runs 12 residues. The V gene end was trimmed by 7 bases and the J gene end by 9 bases; junction bases not matched to a gene: 2. As DNA, the CDR3 is TGTGCCAGCACGGGGACTAGCGGTGAGCAGTTCTTC. This gives the protein CASTGTSGEQFF.

This clone showed up just a few times. The chain links TRBV19 to TRBJ1-2, with D maybe TRBD1 (5 bases). This CDR3 is built from 15 residues. V was clipped by 6 bases and J by 7 bases, with 21 bases between them. CDR1 is LNHDA and CDR2 is SQIVND in the germline V gene (reference sequence). The CDR3 is CASRPLGTEAGGYTF. The DNA of the CDR3 is TGTGCCAGTAGACCATTAGGGACTGAAGCAGGTGGCTACACCTTC. The whole variable domain, remainder taken from reference TRBV19 and TRBJ1-2, is DGGITQSPKYLFRKEGQNVTLSCEQNLNHDAMYWYRQDPGQGLRLIYYSQIVNDFQKGDIAEGYSVSREKKESFPLTVTSAQKNPTAFYLCASRPLGTEAGGYTFGSGTRLTVV.

The sample holds one count of this clone. This chain uses TRBV11-2 with TRBJ2-5, with 14 nucleotides matching TRBD2. The V gene's germline CDR1 is SGHAT and CDR2 FQNNGV. This CDR3 is built from 18 residues. Unmatched junction bases numbered 8, after V lost 5 bases and J lost 0 bases. The CDR3 DNA reads as TGTGCCAGCAGCCTCGGGACTAGCGGGAGTGGGGACCAAGAGACCCAGTACTTC. Translating it yields CASSLGTSGSGDQETQYF. The variable domain in full, with the rest retrieved from reference TRBV11-2 and TRBJ2-5, is EAGVAQSPRYKIIEKRQSVAFWCNPISGHATLYWYQQILGQGPKLLIQFQNNGVVDDSQLPKDRFSAERLKGVDSTLKIQPAKLEDSAVYLCASSLGTSGSGDQETQYFGPGTRLLVL.

The chain employs TRBV2 and TRBJ2-7; 7 bases map to TRBD1. Germline V gives CDR1 SNHLY, CDR2 FYNNEI. The CDR3 sequence is 15 residues long. Losses at the gene ends were 1 base for V and 5 bases for J; bases not matched to a gene: 8. Here the CDR3 reads CASSEEDSGTDEQYV. CDR3 bases: TGTGCCAGCAGTGAAGAGGACAGTGGGACAGACGAGCAGTACGTC.

The chain carries TRBV5-1 and TRBJ1-1, with TRBD1 as a possible D gene (6 bases). The germline V and J ends were trimmed by 5 bases and 6 bases, with 17 bases remaining between them. Germline loops: CDR1 SGHRS, CDR2 YFSETQ. This CDR3 has 14 amino acids. CDR3 loop: CASSHGTLRPEAFF. CDR3 coding DNA: TGCGCCAGCAGTCACGGGACACTTCGTCCTGAAGCTTTCTTT.

The chain is built from TRBV30 and TRBJ1-4, with D unresolved. This CDR3 spans 12 amino acids. V lost 3 bases to trimming and J lost 5 bases, with 7 bases between them. Germline V CDR1 and CDR2: GTSNPN, SVGIG (reference sequence). CDR3: CAWRGANEKLFF. CDR3 in DNA: TGTGCCTGGAGAGGAGCCAATGAAAAACTGTTTTTT.

The chain recombines TRBV11-2 with TRBJ2-1, with 12 bases identical to TRBD2. Germline values: CDR1 SGHAT, CDR2 FQNNGV. The CDR3 loop spans 15 amino acids. Trimming removed 5 bases from V and 9 bases from J; junction bases left unmatched: 8. CDR3: CASSKLAGGPGEQFF. The CDR3, as DNA: TGTGCCAGCAGCAAGCTAGCGGGAGGGCCCGGTGAGCAGTTCTTC.

This chain joins TRBV18 and TRBJ1-5; 7 bases line up with TRBD1. The length of the CDR3 is 13 residues. J gave up 4 bases and V 6 bases, and 3 bases lay outside the gene matches. The V gene's germline CDR1 is KGHSH and CDR2 LQKENI. The CDR3 DNA sequence: TGTGCCAGCTCCTCGGACAGGAATCAGCCCCAGCATTTT. Translated: CASSSDRNQPQHF.

This chain connects TRBV29-1 to TRBJ1-2; TRBD1 matches at 8 bases. CDR1 is SQVTM, CDR2 ANQGSEA, per germline. The ends lost 3 bases at V and 8 bases at J; junction bases unmatched: 5. This CDR3 contains 12 residues. CDR3 in amino acids: CSVEGQADGYTF. CDR3 sequence (DNA): TGCAGCGTTGAGGGACAGGCGGACGGCTACACCTTC.

This clone was found once. V usage is TRBV4-1 and J usage is TRBJ1-2; 10 bases match TRBD1. Germline loops: CDR1 MGHRA, CDR2 YSYEKL. This CDR3 contains 14 residues. Trimming removed 0 bases from V and 8 bases from J; junction bases left unmatched: 3. CDR3 protein: CASSQESTGGGYTF. The CDR3 nucleotides read TGCGCCAGCAGCCAAGAGTCGACAGGGGGCGGCTACACCTTC.

V is TRBV5-1 and J is TRBJ1-2, with 10 bases matching TRBD1. V lost 4 bases and J lost 1; bases outside the gene matches: 4. This CDR3 comprises 15 residues. Germline assignment: CDR1 SGHRS and CDR2 YFSETQ. The CDR3 sequence: CASSDGTGDNYGYTF. The CDR3 nucleotides are TGCGCCAGCAGCGATGGGACAGGGGATAACTATGGCTACACCTTC.

V is TRBV29-1 and J is TRBJ2-1; 8 nucleotides match TRBD2. In germline, CDR1 is SQVTM, CDR2 ANQGSEA. The CDR3 runs to 14 residues. The V segment lost 7 bases and the J segment 10 bases; nucleotides outside the gene matches: 15. This chain's CDR3 is CSASDTRLAGEQFF. The DNA of the CDR3 is TGCAGCGCCTCAGACACCCGGCTAGCGGGCGAGCAGTTCTTC.

CDR3 loop: CASSLFSGDPTGELFF. The DNA of the CDR3 is TGTGCCAGCAGTTTATTTAGCGGGGACCCCACCGGGGAGCTGTTTTTT. The rearrangement joins TRBV6-2 or TRBV6-3 to TRBJ2-2; 8 positions match TRBD2. V dropped 4 bases and J dropped 4; count of bases not matched to a gene: 8. The CDR3 is 16 residues long. Germline-derived CDR1 and CDR2 are MNHEY and SVGEGT.

The genes are TRBV5-1 and TRBJ1-3, with 11 bases lining up with TRBD1. This CDR3 has 17 amino acids. Per germline, CDR1 SGHRS and CDR2 YFSETQ. J was trimmed by 0 bases and V by 3 bases; bases with no gene match: 5. As DNA, the CDR3 is TGCGCCAGCAGCTCGGGACAGGGGGTACACTCTGGAAACACCATATATTTT. Protein: CASSSGQGVHSGNTIYF.